These T cell receptor beta chains were read from a single sample in a study of T cell repertoires in cytomegalovirus infection. Antigens of these TCRs are unknown. TCRdb used MiXCR to reprocess the reads, holding one entry per CDR3 protein. The sample yields 250,000 to 300,000 distinct CDR3 sequences, roughly a fifth seen once. The sample was cultured PBMCs, taken from culture after CMV antigen stimulation. These receptors all come from a human donor in good health (CMV status not recorded). Some clones in this sample may be carry-over from other donors' samples. The CDR3 runs from the conserved cysteine through the conserved F or W. The D gene is left open where the match is weak. The size entry is marked missing in some rows and otherwise reads once, few, many or a size class.

clone size,V gene,D gene,J gene,CDR3 DNA,CDR3 protein
-,TRBV20-1,TRBD2,TRBJ2-1,TGCAGTGCTTTAGCGGGAGTCAGCGATGAGCAGTTCTTC,CSALAGVSDEQFF
-,TRBV28,TRBD1,TRBJ1-2,TGTGCCAGCACCCGGGACAGGGGGACCTATGGCTACACCTTC,CASTRDRGTYGYTF
few,TRBV4-2,TRBD2,TRBJ2-1,TGTGCCAGCAGCCGGGGGGGATGGGATGAGCAGTTCTTC,CASSRGGWDEQFF
many,TRBV5-1,-,TRBJ2-2,TGCGCCAGCAGCCGACAGGAGAACACCGGGGAGCTGTTTTTT,CASSRQENTGELFF
few,TRBV19,-,TRBJ1-5,TGTGCCAGTAGTATGACGCCGAGGATGTCCCAGCATTTT,CASSMTPRMSQHF
-,TRBV5-5,-,TRBJ1-3,TGTGCCAGCAGCTCATACAGGGTCCAAAGCTCTGGAAACACCATATATTTT,CASSSYRVQSSGNTIYF
-,TRBV5-1,-,TRBJ2-1,TGCGCCAGCAGCTCCTCGACTAGCTCGACAGGGGTCGATGAGCAGTTCTTC,CASSSSTSSTGVDEQFF
many,TRBV7-9,TRBD1,TRBJ1-5,TGTGCCAGCAGTCTATCCGTTGGGACAGGGGATCAGCCCCAGCATTTT,CASSLSVGTGDQPQHF
-,TRBV12-3/TRBV12-4,TRBD2,TRBJ2-5,TGTGCCAGCAGTGGGGGGACTACACAAGAGACCCAGTACTTC,CASSGGTTQETQYF
-,TRBV7-2,-,TRBJ2-3,TGTGCCAGCAGCCAACCCGTGGGCAGCACAGATACGCAGTATTTT,CASSQPVGSTDTQYF